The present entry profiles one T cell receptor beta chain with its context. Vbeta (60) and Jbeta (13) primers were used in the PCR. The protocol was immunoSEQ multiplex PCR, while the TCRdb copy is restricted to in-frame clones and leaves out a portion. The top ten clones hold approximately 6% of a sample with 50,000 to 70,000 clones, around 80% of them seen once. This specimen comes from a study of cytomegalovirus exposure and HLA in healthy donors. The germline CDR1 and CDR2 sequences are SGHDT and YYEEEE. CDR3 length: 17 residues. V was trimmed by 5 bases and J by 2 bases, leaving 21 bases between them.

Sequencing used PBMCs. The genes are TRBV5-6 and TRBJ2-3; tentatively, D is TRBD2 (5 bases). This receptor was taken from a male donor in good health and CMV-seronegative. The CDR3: CASSSDRLSFLTDTQYF. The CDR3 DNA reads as TGTGCCAGCAGTTCAGACCGACTATCTTTTCTCACAGATACGCAGTATTTT.